This is a list of T cell receptor beta chains from one sample in a study of blood T cell repertoires in COVID-19. Repertoires were generated with immunoSEQ multiplex PCR, while TCRdb's copy carries only in-frame clones and drops some. Here the sample spans more than 45,000 clones, more than 80% being singletons. Source material: peripheral blood. The receptors here all came from a man in his sixties or seventies with active COVID-19. Each CDR3 is given with its conserved first and last residue.

j_gene,v_gene,CDR3aa
TRBJ2-2,TRBV19,CATLPPVTGELFF
TRBJ1-1,TRBV6-5,CASNRDRMNTEAFF
TRBJ2-1,TRBV5-4,CASSLYGTSYSDEQFF
TRBJ1-2,TRBV5-1,CASSFKWTEANYGYTF
TRBJ2-3,TRBV9,CASSVADRGIGDTQYF
TRBJ1-1,TRBV5-1,CASSLAGQTTTTEAFF
TRBJ2-2,TRBV29-1,CRPGPEPGTIVNTGELFF
TRBJ2-3,TRBV30,CAWSVGVGSTDTQYF
TRBJ1-6,TRBV5-1,CASSSSTGTGSPLHF
TRBJ1-5,TRBV28,CASSITGMRYSNQPQHF
TRBJ1-1,TRBV5-1,CASSQSQGWNTEAFF
TRBJ2-4,TRBV5-6,CASSLALAGGAKNIQYF
TRBJ2-1,TRBV9,CASSVGGGTNNEQFF
TRBJ1-4,TRBV10-3,CAISDLGGTNEKLFF
TRBJ2-7,TRBV3-1/TRBV3-2,CASSQDGPGGAYEQYF
TRBJ1-1,TRBV6-2/TRBV6-3,CASSYGGGTEAFF
TRBJ2-2,TRBV29-1,CSVWGQANTGELFF
TRBJ1-6,TRBV6-5,CASRRSGNQNSPLHF
TRBJ2-7,TRBV11-2,CASSLLSGGAYEQYF
TRBJ1-2,TRBV5-4,CASSSPGTGGQPPNYGYTF
TRBJ2-7,TRBV2,CASRVGGSYEQYF
TRBJ1-5,TRBV3-1/TRBV3-2,CASSLGWGLNQPQHF
TRBJ1-2,TRBV6-5,CASSSNGAGYTF
TRBJ2-3,TRBV9,CASSVEVSSGGYTDTQYF
TRBJ2-1,TRBV11-2,CASSLKDRIYNEQFF
TRBJ1-6,TRBV3-1/TRBV3-2,CASSQGVIGSPLHF
TRBJ2-1,TRBV6-6,CASTLAGHSYNEQFF
TRBJ2-3,TRBV5-1,CASSLEIGTDTQYF
TRBJ1-5,TRBV7-2,CASSLAGTGAQPQHF
TRBJ1-1,TRBV5-1,CASSLATGGTLNTEAFF
TRBJ2-2,TRBV7-9,CASSLARQGTGELFF
TRBJ2-7,TRBV6-6,CASSYSEGNEYF
TRBJ1-1,TRBV11-2,CASSVNSGTGPMNTEAFF
TRBJ2-7,TRBV11-1,CASSWDRSYEQYF
TRBJ2-1,TRBV4-3,CASSQLGQGTYNEQFF
TRBJ2-1,TRBV9,CASSVSGTGIINEQFF
TRBJ1-1,TRBV11-2,CASSLERQGGTEAFF
TRBJ1-6,TRBV5-5,CASSLSGNSPLHF
TRBJ1-6,TRBV4-1,CASSQETGSYNSPLHF
TRBJ1-5,TRBV6-5,CATRIERQGEQPQHF
TRBJ1-5,TRBV6-5,CASSTGFNQPQHF
TRBJ2-5,TRBV30,CAWSVPSGGIRETQYF
TRBJ2-1,TRBV5-8,CASSPEGRTYNEQFF
TRBJ1-1,TRBV10-3,CAIKDKLNTEAFF
TRBJ2-5,TRBV7-2,CASSLGQQETQYF
TRBJ1-1,TRBV9,CASSGTTVGGTEAFF
TRBJ1-2,TRBV6-2/TRBV6-3,CASSEHAKEAYGYTF
TRBJ2-1,TRBV28,CASSGGGGLVDEQFF
TRBJ1-1,TRBV25-1,CASSASAGYLNTEAFF
TRBJ1-2,TRBV5-4,CASSLFSTGNYGYTF
TRBJ2-1,TRBV18,CASSLTGQSYNEQFF
TRBJ1-2,TRBV7-9,CASTQGAHGYTF